This T cell receptor (beta chain) was profiled in a study of OX40 agonist ivuxolimab in advanced cancers. About the study: Patients in the trial were receiving intravenous ivuxolimab every 2 weeks, at doses of 0.01 to 10 mg/kg. Of the patients, three showed partial responses, one with hepatocellular carcinoma and two with cutaneous melanoma. Participants could have had prior anti-PD-1, anti-PD-L1 or anti-CTLA-4 therapy, and approximately 37% had some.

Sequenced by immunoSEQ multiplex PCR; TCRdb stores in-frame clones only, minus some. The sample includes 60,000 or so clones, approximately 86% of them seen just once. Trimming took off 5 bases at V and 2 bases at J, with 11 bases between the two ends. CDR1 and CDR2 (germline): MNHEY, SVGAGI. The CDR3 contains 14 residues. This clonotype originated in an adult with an advanced solid tumor such as melanoma, head and neck, liver or kidney cancer. The specimen was CD4+ or CD8+ T cells sorted from blood, collected in a trial of the OX40 agonist ivuxolimab. The genes are TRBV6-5 and TRBJ2-3; maybe TRBD2 (6 bases). CDR3 residues: CASSIRETTDTQYF. CDR3 in DNA: TGTGCCAGCAGTATCCGGGAGACCACAGATACGCAGTATTTT.